This TCR beta chain was identified in a study of cytomegalovirus exposure and HLA in healthy donors (dated by TCRdb to about 2017). Background for the entire study: An earlier analysis of approximately 640 of the donors reported roughly 300 Gb of sequence data and some 100 million unique TCR beta sequences from 150 million to 200 million T cells. In the later analysis, no new phenotypic data were used to find candidate immune exposures; instead, reliance was placed on TCR beta sequences and their occurrence across donors. To study patterns of TCR occurrence, a later analysis re-analyzed previously published TCR beta repertoires from 600 to 750 donors and added high-resolution HLA genotyping. In a later genetic analysis, genome-wide SNP genotypes for 398 of the 666 donors were used, and that subset was treated as a discovery cohort. Both class I and class II loci were covered by HLA typing, at four-digit resolution. An early release that covered about 600 HLA-typed donors contained about 300 gigabases of sequencing data and around 85 million unique TCR sequences. The aim of the study was to test whether cataloging public T cell receptors could identify signatures of past pathogen exposure. Using immunosequencing, the study profiled T cell repertoires from about 650 subjects and related those repertoires to cytomegalovirus serostatus. All discovery cohort repertoires had been generated on a single sequencing platform. On average, around 200,000 unique TCR beta nucleotide sequences were sequenced per donor among 398 genotyped donors of the cohort, with around 19% of those sequences being non-productive. Donor age, sex, ethnicity and CMV serostatus were collected together with the repertoire data. The genetic ancestry cluster associated with self-reported Caucasian donors included roughly four fifths of the approximately 430 genotyped donors. To predict cytomegalovirus infection status, the study brought together high-throughput TCR immunosequencing, statistical association of individual TCRs with disease status, and machine learning. To decide whether each TCR beta V gene segment behaved as functional or pseudogenic, an earlier analysis of some 600 of the donors relied on high-throughput TCR beta sequencing. The number of typed donors differed by locus: about 629-630 for A, B, C, DRB1 and DQB1; roughly 510 for DQA1; around 580 for DPA1; and roughly 490 for DPB1. Along with the approximately 700-subject first cohort, a separate validation cohort of over a hundred different subjects was used. Roughly five DR-DQ haplotypes were handled as single units for association and clustering because linkage in the cohort was strong. Study-level results and caveats: The authors suggested that the approach could potentially be extended to other disease states and immunological phenotypes. Because HLA typing was unavailable for some donors at each locus, only the typed subset was used in association tests. A later analysis found that HLA-associated TCR beta chains were more clonally expanded and had lower generation probabilities than equally common non-associated chains. A later genetic analysis associated a missense DCLRE1C variant with V-gene and J-gene trimming of TCR beta chains, and an independent cohort replicated the association. A later genetic analysis reported fewer N-insertions in productive TCRs among donors in an Asian-associated ancestry cluster than the approximately 700-donor mean. According to a later analysis, parvovirus B19, influenza, CMV and Epstein-Barr virus appeared linked to several top co-occurrence clusters. Correlated functional status among segregating V segments might reflect linkage disequilibrium, but an unknown experimental factor could not be ruled out. Some IMGT-functional V segments, including TRBV6-2 and TRBV6-3, could not be distinguished by the 87-base-pair reads and were therefore excluded. The classifier was reported to diagnose cytomegalovirus status with high specificity and sensitivity in both the original and validation cohorts. When HLA alleles, especially DR and DQ, strongly co-occurred, TCR associations were difficult to assign to individual alleles. Because counts were too low, 15 to 20 rarely observed V segments, including chromosome 9 orphons, were left out of the earlier analysis of about 500 of the donors. A further reported finding was that TCR beta sequences accurately predicted the HLA-A and HLA-B alleles for most subjects in the first cohort. In a later analysis, the rate of TCR association differed among HLA loci, with DRB1 alleles having the most associated TCRs and HLA-C alleles having the fewest. In an earlier analysis of roughly 500 of the donors, most TCR beta V segments appeared in productive rearrangements about 87% or about 30% of the time, broadly matching IMGT annotations. In the study, approximately 150 TCR beta chains were listed as associated with cytomegalovirus. In vitro tests confirmed that a few of the cytomegalovirus-associated TCR beta chains recognize cytomegalovirus antigens. According to a later analysis, most CMV-associated TCR beta chains appeared to be HLA-restricted, and the HLA associations seemed to be driven largely by CMV exposure. The sequencing pipeline was judged likely to have produced a cluster of highly shared sequence variants as a technical artifact. CMV serostatus was the only immune exposure information available for the cohort. Across donors, most TCR sequences were observed very rarely, whereas some public TCRs were present in many individuals. Roughly uniform sequencing depth across donors was assumed in presence/absence analyses, although this assumption may not hold. At a false discovery rate of 0.05, a later analysis linked roughly 17,000 TCR beta sequences to specific HLA alleles. Only TCR beta chains were sequenced in this cohort, and the absence of alpha or paired-chain data limited detectable features.

Libraries were built with the immunoSEQ multiplex PCR assay. For the multiplex PCR, a mixture combining 60 forward primers for TCR Vbeta segments and 13 reverse primers for TCR Jbeta segments was used. The CDR3 region of rearranged TCR beta genes was amplified from genomic DNA by a multiplex PCR assay. Amplified TCR beta libraries were sequenced as 87-base-pair reads on the Illumina HiSeq System. On the authors' methods: In a later analysis, tens of millions of unique TCR beta chains were counted across the approximately 620 repertoires, and around 10 million of these chains were shared by at least two donors. To remove PCR and sequencing errors, raw reads were error-corrected and collapsed into unique sequences using a nearest-neighbor algorithm that merged closely related sequences. To assign V, D and J gene segments, CDR3 sequences were aligned to IMGT reference sequences. For a sequence to be retained, a match of at least six nucleotides was required to both a V gene segment and a J gene segment. Rearrangements were called productive when the CDR3 lacked stop codons and stayed in frame with V and J; all others were non-productive. Following IMGT convention, CDR3 was defined as the stretch from the second conserved V-encoded cysteine to the conserved J-encoded phenylalanine. In an earlier analysis of more than 550 of the donors, sequences lacking an unambiguous match to a single V gene segment were excluded. In an earlier analysis of 450 to 750 of the donors, a V segment was called functional when productive rearrangements were above 56.7%, and segregating when the standard deviation between donors exceeded 5%. A statistical classification framework was built to diagnose cytomegalovirus status from the catalog of TCR beta chain sequences. In a later analysis, TCR nucleotide sequences were compared against IMGT/GENE-DB human TR gene sequences so that V and J genes could be assigned. In a later analysis, CDR3 sequences and most-parsimonious VDJ recombination scenarios were assigned using the TCRdist pipeline. A later analysis defined each TCR beta chain by its CDR3 amino acid sequence plus V-gene family, and excluded reads lacking a unique V-gene family. To address suspected cross-contamination and a sequencing artifact, a later analysis removed around 600 highly shared, low-generation-probability nucleotide sequences. In a later analysis, a clonal expansion index was calculated for each public chain from normalized within-repertoire ranks of inferred template counts. A later analysis computed generation probabilities with a VDJ recombination model fitted to out-of-frame rearrangements, and checked the results against IGoR. A later analysis scored TCR-TCR, TCR-HLA and TCR-CMV co-occurrence with hypergeometric tests, applying a repertoire-size bias correction to TCR pairs. False discovery rates were estimated in a later analysis by permuting HLA or CMV assignments 20 times. A later analysis grouped co-occurring TCRs with DBSCAN, adding TCRdist sequence similarity when clustering within HLA-allele-positive subsets. Repertoires with fewer than 30,000 or more than 120,000 public chains were left out of co-occurrence clustering, as were five repertoires with anomalous nucleotide sharing. What TCRdb holds here is the immuneACCESS table cut down to in-frame rearrangements. Part of the clones is not present; checked against another copy, under half of the missing clones reflect an unresolved V gene, and the others are unexplained. D and trimming were read from the DNA, whereas the V and J calls and clone size are those reported in that table. The sample includes approximately 72,000 clones, with 65% to 70% observed a single time. Jointly, the top ten make up less than 25% of the sample.

A few counts support this clone. Its target antigen remains unknown. Base qualities are missing; no much larger clone stands one base away. The cohort comprised some 680 healthy bone marrow donors. All cohort members were sampled while nominally healthy, although unrecorded immune exposures were likely present. The donor tested CMV seropositive and was one of the 289 seropositive cohort members. A peripheral blood sample was collected from each donor, and TCR beta sequencing was performed on peripheral blood mononuclear cells. The Qiagen DNeasy Blood Extraction Kit was used to extract genomic DNA from the blood cell samples. Per the germline V gene, SGHDT is the CDR1 and YYEEEE is the CDR2. The germline ends are 11 bases apart after V is trimmed by 1 base and J by 0 bases. Counted from cysteine to phenylalanine, this CDR3 has 17 amino acids. The only DNA kept is the CDR3, 51 bases in frame from the first base.

The TCR originated in a man aged 35-49 years in good health and CMV-seropositive. The rearranged segments are TRBV5-6 and TRBJ1-6; tentative D gene TRBD1, with 6 bases matching. Sequenced material: PBMCs. In nucleotide form, the sequence is TGTGCCAGCAGCTTGATCGGACAGAGCTCCTATAATTCACCCCTCCACTTT. Its translation is CASSLIGQSSYNSPLHF.